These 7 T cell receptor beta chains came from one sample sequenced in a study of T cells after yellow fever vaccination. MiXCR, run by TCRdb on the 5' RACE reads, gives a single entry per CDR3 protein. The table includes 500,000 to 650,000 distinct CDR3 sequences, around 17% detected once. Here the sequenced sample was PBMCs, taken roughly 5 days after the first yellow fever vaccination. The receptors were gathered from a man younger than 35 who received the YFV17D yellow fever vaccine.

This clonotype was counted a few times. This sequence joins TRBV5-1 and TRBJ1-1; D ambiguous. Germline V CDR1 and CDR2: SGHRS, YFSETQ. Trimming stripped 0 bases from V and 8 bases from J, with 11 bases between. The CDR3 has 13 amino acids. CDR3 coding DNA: TGCGCCAGCAGCTTGGTTCCGGCGCAGGAAGCTTTCTTT. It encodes CASSLVPAQEAFF.

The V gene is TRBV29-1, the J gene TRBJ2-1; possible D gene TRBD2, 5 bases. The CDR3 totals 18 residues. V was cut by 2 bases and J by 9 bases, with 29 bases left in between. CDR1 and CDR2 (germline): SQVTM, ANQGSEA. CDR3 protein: CSVESETVWGSPSGEQFF. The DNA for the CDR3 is TGCAGCGTTGAATCGGAAACGGTTTGGGGTAGCCCAAGCGGTGAGCAGTTCTTC.

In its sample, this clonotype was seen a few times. The CDR3 spells CASSEGLAGITDTQYF. The CDR3 DNA reads as TGTGCCAGCAGTGAGGGACTAGCGGGGATCACAGATACGCAGTATTTT. This rearrangement joins TRBV2 to TRBJ2-3; 13 nucleotides match TRBD2. Germline lookup yields CDR1 SNHLY and CDR2 FYNNEI. This CDR3 is 16 amino acids long. Germline trimming cut 3 bases from V and 2 bases from J; bases unmatched to any gene: 2.

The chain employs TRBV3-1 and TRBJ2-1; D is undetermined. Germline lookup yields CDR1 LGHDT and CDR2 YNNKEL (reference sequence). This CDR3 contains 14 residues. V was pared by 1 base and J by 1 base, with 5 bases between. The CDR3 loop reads CASSQAVSYNEQFF. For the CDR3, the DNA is TGTGCCAGCAGCCAAGCGGTTTCCTACAATGAGCAGTTCTTC.

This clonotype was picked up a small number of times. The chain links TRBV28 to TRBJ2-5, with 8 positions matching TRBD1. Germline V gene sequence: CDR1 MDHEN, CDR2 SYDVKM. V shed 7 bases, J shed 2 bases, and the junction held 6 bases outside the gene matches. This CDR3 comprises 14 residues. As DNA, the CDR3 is TGTGCCAGCAACCGACGGACAGGGCAAGAGACCCAGTACTTC. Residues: CASNRRTGQETQYF.

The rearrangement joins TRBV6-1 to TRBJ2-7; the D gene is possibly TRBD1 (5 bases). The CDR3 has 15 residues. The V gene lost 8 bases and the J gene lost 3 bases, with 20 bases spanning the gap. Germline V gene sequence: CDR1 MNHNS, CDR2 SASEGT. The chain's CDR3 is CASSTPDSLNYEQYF. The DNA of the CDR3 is TGTGCCAGCTCAACGCCCGACAGCCTAAACTACGAGCAGTACTTC.

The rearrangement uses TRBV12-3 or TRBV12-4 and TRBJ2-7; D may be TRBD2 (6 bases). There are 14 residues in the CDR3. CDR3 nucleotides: TGTGCCAGCAGTTTAGATGGGGTAGTAGGACGCGGGGACGTC. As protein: CASSLDGVVGRGDV.